The present entry profiles one TCR beta chain with its context. Its antigen is currently unknown. Germline V CDR1 and CDR2: SGHDN, FVKESK. V was shortened by 4 bases and J by 5 bases, with 14 bases between the two germline ends. This CDR3 comprises 14 residues. The sample originates from a study of CD8 T cells in ankylosing spondylitis. Overall study findings and caveats: Disease-linked clones were reportedly significantly enriched in matched ankylosing spondylitis synovial fluid.

TCRdb independently ran MiXCR on the 5' RACE reads; one entry per CDR3 protein. Of 250,000 to 350,000 distinct CDR3 sequences listed, 15% to 25% are singletons. Sequenced: blood, either unsorted or a sorted T cell fraction (not recorded which). This clonotype was obtained from a male donor with ankylosing spondylitis or in good health (not recorded which). The V and J genes are TRBV14 and TRBJ2-5; D might be TRBD1 (7 bases). The CDR3 region has the DNA TGTGCCAGCAGCCCCAGACAGGGACTGGAGACCCAGTACTTC. Translated: CASSPRQGLETQYF.